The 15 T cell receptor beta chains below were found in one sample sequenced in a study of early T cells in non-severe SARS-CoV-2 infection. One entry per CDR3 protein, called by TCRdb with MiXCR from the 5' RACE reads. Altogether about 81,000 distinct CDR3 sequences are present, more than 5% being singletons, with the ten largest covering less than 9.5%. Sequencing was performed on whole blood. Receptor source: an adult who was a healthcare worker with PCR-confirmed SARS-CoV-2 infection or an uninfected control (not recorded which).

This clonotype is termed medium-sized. CDR3 nucleotide sequence: TGTGCCAGCAGCCGGGGCACAGATACGCAGTATTTT. This translates into CASSRGTDTQYF. The chain couples TRBV7-9 to TRBJ2-3; no clear D gene. This CDR3 has 12 residues. Trimming cost V 5 bases and J 1 base, with 4 bases left between them. Germline CDR1 reads SEHNR; CDR2 reads FQNEAQ (reference sequence).

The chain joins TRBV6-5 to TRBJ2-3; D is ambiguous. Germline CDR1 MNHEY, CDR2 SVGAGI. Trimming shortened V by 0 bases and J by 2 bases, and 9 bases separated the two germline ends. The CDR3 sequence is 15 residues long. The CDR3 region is CASSYSGVDTDTQYF. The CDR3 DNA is TGTGCCAGCAGTTACTCGGGCGTGGACACAGATACGCAGTATTTT.

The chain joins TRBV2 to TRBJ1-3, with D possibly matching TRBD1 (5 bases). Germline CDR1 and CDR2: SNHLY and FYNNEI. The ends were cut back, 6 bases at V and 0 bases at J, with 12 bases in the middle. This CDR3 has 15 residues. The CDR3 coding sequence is TGTGCCAGCAGCGAATGGGGGTACTCTGGAAACACCATATATTTT. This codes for CASSEWGYSGNTIYF.

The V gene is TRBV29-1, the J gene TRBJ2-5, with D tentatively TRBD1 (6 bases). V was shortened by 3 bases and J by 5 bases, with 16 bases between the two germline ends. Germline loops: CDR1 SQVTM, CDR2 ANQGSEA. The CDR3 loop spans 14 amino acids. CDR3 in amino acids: CSVESAQGTETQYF. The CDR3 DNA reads TGCAGCGTTGAGTCGGCCCAGGGGACCGAGACCCAGTACTTC. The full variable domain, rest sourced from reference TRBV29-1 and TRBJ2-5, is SAVISQKPSRDICQRGTSLTIQCQVDSQVTMMFWYRQQPGQSLTLIATANQGSEATYESGFVIDKFPISRPNLTFSTLTVSNMSPEDSSIYLCSVESAQGTETQYFGPGTRLLVL.

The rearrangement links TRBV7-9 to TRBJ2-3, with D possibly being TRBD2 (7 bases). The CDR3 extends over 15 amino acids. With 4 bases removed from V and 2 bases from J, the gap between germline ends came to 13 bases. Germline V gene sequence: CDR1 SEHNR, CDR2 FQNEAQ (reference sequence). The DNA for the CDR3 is TGTGCCAGCAGCTCAAAGGGGGGGGCCACAGATACGCAGTATTTT. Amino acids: CASSSKGGATDTQYF.

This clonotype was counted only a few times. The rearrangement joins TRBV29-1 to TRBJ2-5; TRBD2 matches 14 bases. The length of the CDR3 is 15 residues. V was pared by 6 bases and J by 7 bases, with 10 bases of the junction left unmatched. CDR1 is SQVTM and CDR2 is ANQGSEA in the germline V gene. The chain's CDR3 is CSVGTSGSLIGTQYF. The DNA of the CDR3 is TGCAGCGTCGGGACTAGCGGGAGCTTAATAGGGACCCAGTACTTC.

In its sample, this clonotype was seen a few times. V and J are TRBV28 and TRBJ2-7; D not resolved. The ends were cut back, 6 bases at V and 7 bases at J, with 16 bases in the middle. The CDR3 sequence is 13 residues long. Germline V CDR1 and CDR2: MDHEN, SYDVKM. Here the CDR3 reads CASRSGVIREQYF. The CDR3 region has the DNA TGTGCCAGCAGGTCTGGAGTAATACGGGAGCAGTACTTC.

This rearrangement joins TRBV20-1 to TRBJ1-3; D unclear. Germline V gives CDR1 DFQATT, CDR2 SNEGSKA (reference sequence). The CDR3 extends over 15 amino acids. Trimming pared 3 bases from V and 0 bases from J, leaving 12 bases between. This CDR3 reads CSASPSAHSGNTIYF. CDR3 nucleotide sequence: TGCAGTGCTAGTCCTTCGGCACACTCTGGAAACACCATATATTTT.

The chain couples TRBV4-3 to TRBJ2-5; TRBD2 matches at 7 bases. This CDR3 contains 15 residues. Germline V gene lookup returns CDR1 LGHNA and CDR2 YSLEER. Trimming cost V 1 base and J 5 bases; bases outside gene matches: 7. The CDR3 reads CASSQVLAPGETQYF. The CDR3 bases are TGCGCCAGCAGCCAAGTACTAGCGCCGGGGGAGACCCAGTACTTC.

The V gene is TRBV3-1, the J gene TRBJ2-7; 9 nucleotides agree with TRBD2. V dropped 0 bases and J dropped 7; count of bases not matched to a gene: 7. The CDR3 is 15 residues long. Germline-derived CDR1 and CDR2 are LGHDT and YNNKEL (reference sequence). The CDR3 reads CASSQELGTSWEQYF. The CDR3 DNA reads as TGTGCCAGCAGCCAAGAACTCGGGACTAGCTGGGAGCAGTACTTC.

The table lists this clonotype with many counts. This CDR3 reads CASSLQGDQPQHF. CDR3 bases: TGTGCCAGCAGCTTACAGGGCGACCAGCCCCAGCATTTT. The chain joins TRBV7-9 to TRBJ1-5; D is perhaps TRBD1 (5 bases). Trimming cost V 2 bases and J 7 bases, with 9 bases left between them. Germline V gene sequence: CDR1 SEHNR, CDR2 FQNEAQ (reference sequence). The CDR3 consists of 13 residues.

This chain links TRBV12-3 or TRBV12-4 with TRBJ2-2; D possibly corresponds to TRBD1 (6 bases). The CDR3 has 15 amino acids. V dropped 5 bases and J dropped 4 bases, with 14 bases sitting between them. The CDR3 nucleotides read TGTGCCAGCAGTCCCAGGGGATCGAGCACCGGGGAGCTGTTTTTT. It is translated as CASSPRGSSTGELFF.

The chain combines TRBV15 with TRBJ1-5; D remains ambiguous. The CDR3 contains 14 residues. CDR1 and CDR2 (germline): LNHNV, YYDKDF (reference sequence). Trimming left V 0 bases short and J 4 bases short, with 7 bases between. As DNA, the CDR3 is TGTGCCACCAGCAGAGACAGTTATAATCAGCCCCAGCATTTT. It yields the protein CATSRDSYNQPQHF.

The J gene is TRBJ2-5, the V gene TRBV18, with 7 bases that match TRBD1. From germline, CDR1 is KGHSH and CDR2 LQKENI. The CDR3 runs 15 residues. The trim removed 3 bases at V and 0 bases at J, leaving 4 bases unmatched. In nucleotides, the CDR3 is TGTGCCAGCTCACCGGGGGACAGTTACCAAGAGACCCAGTACTTC. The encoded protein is CASSPGDSYQETQYF.

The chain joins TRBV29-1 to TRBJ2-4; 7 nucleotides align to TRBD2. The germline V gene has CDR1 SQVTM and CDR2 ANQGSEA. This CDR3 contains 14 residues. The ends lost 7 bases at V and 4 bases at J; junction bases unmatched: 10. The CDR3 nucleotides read TGCAGCGCCCGGGAGGCCGCGAAAAAAAACATTCAGTACTTC. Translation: CSAREAAKKNIQYF.